The 26 T cell receptor beta chains listed next were all sequenced from one sample in a study of cytomegalovirus exposure and HLA in healthy donors. PCR primers comprised 60 Vbeta and 13 Jbeta primers. Using immunoSEQ multiplex PCR, the repertoire was profiled, and TCRdb retains in-frame clones only, with some absent. The profile shows some 140,000 clones, about 66% of them singletons. Material for sequencing was PBMCs. The receptors were gathered from a human donor in good health.

In regard to this clone: Other DNA sequences within the sample encode an identical CDR3. V gene TRBV28 combines with J gene TRBJ1-2; TRBD1 might be the D (6 bases). CDR1 is MDHEN, CDR2 SYDVKM, per germline. CDR3 length equals 12 residues. V was clipped by 3 bases and J by 8 bases, with 10 bases between them. CDR3 region: CASSLPGAGYTF. For the CDR3, the DNA is TGTGCCAGCAGTTTGCCAGGGGCCGGCTACACCTTC.

There are a few counts of this clone. V and J are TRBV4-1 and TRBJ1-6, with 7 bases identical to TRBD1. Germline V gene data show CDR1 as MGHRA and CDR2 as YSYEKL. Losses at the gene ends were 3 bases for V and 12 bases for J; bases not matched to a gene: 14. CDR3 size: 16 residues. CDR3 region: CASSQGRTGIIQPLHF. DNA of the CDR3: TGCGCCAGCAGCCAGGGACGGACAGGCATAATTCAACCCCTCCACTTT.

Written as DNA, the CDR3 is TGTGCCAGCAGCTTAACAGGTTCAGAGTCCTGGGGGGGCAATGAGCAGTTCTTC. Protein: CASSLTGSESWGGNEQFF. The chain is built from TRBV7-3 and TRBJ2-1; the match to TRBD2 covers 7 bases. The length of the CDR3 is 18 residues. V gave up 0 bases and J gave up 6 bases; unmatched junction bases: 14. Germline CDR1 reads SGHTA; CDR2 reads FQGTGA.

This sequence joins TRBV29-1 and TRBJ1-5, with 10 bases aligning to TRBD1. Germline lookup yields CDR1 SQVTM and CDR2 ANQGSEA. The V and J ends lost 5 bases and 6 bases, in that order; junction bases with no gene match: 10. The CDR3 totals 15 residues. This chain's CDR3 is CSVQVGTGVSQPQHF. Written as DNA, the CDR3 is TGCAGCGTTCAAGTTGGGACAGGGGTTAGTCAGCCCCAGCATTTT.

This clone occurred once. This specimen includes other DNA sequences encoding the same CDR3. The gene calls are TRBV28 and TRBJ1-2; 9 nucleotides match TRBD1. This CDR3 contains 13 residues. V shed 3 bases and J 5 bases; nucleotides not matched to a gene: 1. Germline V CDR1 and CDR2: MDHEN, SYDVKM. The CDR3 DNA reads as TGTGCCAGCAGTTTCGGACAGGGGTATGGCTACACCTTC. This encodes CASSFGQGYGYTF.

J is TRBJ2-3 and V is TRBV10-1; D may be TRBD2 (6 bases). V was clipped by 9 bases and J by 9 bases, with 13 bases between them. The CDR3 is 11 amino acids. Germline values: CDR1 WNHNN, CDR2 SYGVQD (reference sequence). The CDR3 DNA is TGCGCCAGTGGTGAGGGAGGCACGCAGTATTTT. Residues: CASGEGGTQYF.

This chain uses TRBV19 with TRBJ2-2, with 8 bases lining up with TRBD1. This CDR3 contains 15 residues. V was pared by 5 bases and J by 1 base, with 3 bases of the junction left unmatched. Germline V gene lookup returns CDR1 LNHDA and CDR2 SQIVND (reference sequence). Written as DNA, the CDR3 is TGTGCCAGTAGTTGGGGGACAGGGAACACCGGGGAGCTGTTTTTT. Translating gives CASSWGTGNTGELFF.

V usage is TRBV7-9 and J usage is TRBJ2-5; possible D gene TRBD1, 5 bases. The length of the CDR3 is 12 residues. Germline V lookup: CDR1 SEHNR, CDR2 FQNEAQ (reference sequence). Trimming left V 6 bases short and J 7 bases short, with 12 bases between. The CDR3 reads CASSPQVATQYF. The DNA of the CDR3 is TGTGCCAGCAGTCCACAGGTCGCGACCCAGTACTTC.

V gene TRBV27 combines with J gene TRBJ2-4, with 7 bases aligning to TRBD1. Germline assignment: CDR1 MNHEY and CDR2 SMNVEV (reference sequence). The CDR3 covers 13 residues. V lost 4 bases and J lost 13; bases outside the gene matches: 10. The CDR3: CASSSETPGQQYF. The DNA of the CDR3 is TGTGCCAGCAGTTCCGAAACCCCGGGACAGCAGTACTTC.

This chain joins TRBV28 and TRBJ2-3; TRBD2 agrees at 7 bases. This CDR3 is built from 17 residues. Per the germline V gene, CDR1 is MDHEN and CDR2 is SYDVKM. With V trimmed by 4 bases and J by 1 base, 11 bases remained unmatched. In nucleotides, the CDR3 is TGTGCCAGCAGTTCATGGGTCCAGCGGGAAGGCACAGATACGCAGTATTTT. Residues: CASSSWVQREGTDTQYF.

The DNA of the CDR3 is TGTGCCAGCAGTTTCCGGACAGGGAACACTGAAGCTTTCTTT. Protein sequence: CASSFRTGNTEAFF. V is TRBV27 and J is TRBJ1-1, with 7 bases matching TRBD1. V lost 3 bases and J lost 1; bases outside the gene matches: 2. The CDR3 has 14 residues. Looked up from germline, CDR1 is MNHEY and CDR2 is SMNVEV (reference sequence).

This clone was recorded a few times. The gene calls are TRBV6-1 and TRBJ1-1; 9 nucleotides agree with TRBD1. The CDR3 runs to 14 residues. V was clipped by 7 bases and J by 4 bases; unmatched bases: 7. Germline assignment: CDR1 MNHNS and CDR2 SASEGT. The CDR3, as DNA: TGTGCCAGCACCGAGACAGGGGGGACCACTGAAGCTTTCTTT. Translating it yields CASTETGGTTEAFF.

The chain couples TRBV7-3 to TRBJ2-7; D might be TRBD2 (5 bases). CDR1 SGHTA and CDR2 FQGTGA come from the germline V gene. The length of the CDR3 is 15 residues. V lost 5 bases and J lost 4, with 18 bases in between. CDR3 residues: CASSPKEVGVYEQYF. Written as DNA, the CDR3 is TGTGCCAGCAGCCCCAAGGAGGTAGGAGTATACGAGCAGTACTTC.

The chain joins TRBV7-9 to TRBJ1-2; 8 bases agree with TRBD1. Germline CDR1 and CDR2: SEHNR and FQNEAQ (reference sequence). Losses at the gene ends were 7 bases for V and 4 bases for J; bases not matched to a gene: 11. This CDR3 comprises 15 residues. The CDR3 coding sequence is TGTGCCAGCACCACCAGGGGGCGCGGGCCCTATGGCTACACCTTC. Its translation is CASTTRGRGPYGYTF.

The rearrangement joins TRBV28 to TRBJ2-7; TRBD2 agrees at 7 bases. The germline V gene has CDR1 MDHEN and CDR2 SYDVKM. The CDR3 is 14 amino acids. With V trimmed by 5 bases and J by 2 bases, 6 bases remained unmatched. This CDR3 is CASSETSLAYEQYF. In DNA form, the CDR3 reads TGTGCCAGCAGTGAGACTAGCTTAGCCTACGAGCAGTACTTC. The complete variable domain, with remaining parts taken from reference TRBV28 and TRBJ2-7, reads DVKVTQSSRYLVKRTGEKVFLECVQDMDHENMFWYRQDPGLGLRLIYFSYDVKMKEKGDIPEGYSVSREKKERFSLILESASTNQTSMYLCASSETSLAYEQYFGPGTRLTVT.

The rearrangement uses TRBV5-4 and TRBJ2-1; no reliable D call. The CDR3 length is 15 residues. From germline, CDR1 is SGHNT and CDR2 YYREEE (reference sequence). The V end lost 0 bases, the J end lost 0 bases, and 7 bases lay between the germline ends. In DNA form, the CDR3 reads TGTGCCAGCAGCTTGGGTGAGAACTCCTACAATGAGCAGTTCTTC. Translated, it gives CASSLGENSYNEQFF.

The V gene is TRBV4-2, the J gene TRBJ2-1, with TRBD2 matching over 7 bases. Trimming took 1 base from V and 4 from J; bases not matched to a gene: 7. Germline V gene sequence: CDR1 LGHNA, CDR2 YNFKEQ. The CDR3 is 16 amino acids. The CDR3 DNA follows: TGTGCCAGCAGCCAAGGAATAAGCGGGGATTACAATGAGCAGTTCTTC. Translation gives CASSQGISGDYNEQFF.

The CDR3 DNA is TGTGCCAGCAGCTTGGTGGGAGCGAACACTGAAGCTTTCTTT. It yields the protein CASSLVGANTEAFF. V and J are TRBV5-4 and TRBJ1-1; D gene ambiguous. Germline values: CDR1 SGHNT, CDR2 YYREEE (reference sequence). This CDR3 has 14 amino acids. Trimming pared 0 bases from V and 1 base from J, leaving 7 bases between.

The V call is TRBV7-9, the J call TRBJ1-3; D gene ambiguous. The V and J ends lost 5 bases and 0 bases respectively, with 14 bases between them. The CDR3 is made up of 16 amino acids. Germline V gives CDR1 SEHNR, CDR2 FQNEAQ (reference sequence). The CDR3 DNA follows: TGTGCCAGCAGCAGGACTATCCGTGACTCTGGAAACACCATATATTTT. This codes for CASSRTIRDSGNTIYF.

The chain couples TRBV11-1 to TRBJ1-2; 7 bases match TRBD1. Looked up from germline, CDR1 is SGHAT and CDR2 is FQDESV (reference sequence). This CDR3 has 15 residues. V shed 7 bases and J 4 bases; nucleotides not matched to a gene: 12. The CDR3, as DNA: TGTGCCAGCACGAAAAACCGGGACAGTTCCTATGGCTACACCTTC. Translated: CASTKNRDSSYGYTF. Filled out from reference TRBV11-1 and TRBJ1-2, the complete variable domain reads EAEVAQSPRYKITEKSQAVAFWCDPISGHATLYWYRQILGQGPELLVQFQDESVVDDSQLPKDRFSAERLKGVDSTLKIQPAELGDSAMYLCASTKNRDSSYGYTFGSGTRLTVV.

In its sample, this clone is medium-sized. The chain uses TRBV6-4 and TRBJ2-1, with no clear D. Germline CDR1 is MRHNA and CDR2 is SNTAGT. V was cut by 2 bases and J by 3 bases, with 11 bases left in between. This CDR3 comprises 15 residues. This CDR3 is CASSDSSADYNEQFF. DNA for the CDR3: TGTGCCAGCAGTGACAGTAGTGCTGACTACAATGAGCAGTTCTTC.

The chain is built from TRBV4-1 and TRBJ2-5; a weak D match, TRBD1 (6 bases). The end of the DNA aligns better with TRBJ2-7, so the J call may be wrong. The CDR3 runs to 14 residues. CDR1 and CDR2 from the germline V gene are MGHRA and YSYEKL. The CDR3 region is CASSTPGQSYEQYF. CDR3 sequence (DNA): TGCGCCAGCAGTACTCCGGGACAATCCTACGAGCAGTACTTC.

CDR3: CASSSLLDSINEKLFF. The CDR3 nucleotides read TGTGCCAGCAGCTCCTTACTAGATTCGATCAATGAAAAACTGTTTTTT. V is TRBV5-6 and J is TRBJ1-4; D not certain. Trimming left V 3 bases short and J 5 bases short, with 17 bases between. CDR1 and CDR2 from the germline V gene are SGHDT and YYEEEE. The CDR3 consists of 16 residues.

V and J are TRBV2 and TRBJ1-1; D is undetermined. The CDR3 has 13 residues. V lost 0 bases to trimming and J lost 7 bases, with 9 bases between them. Germline V gene lookup returns CDR1 SNHLY and CDR2 FYNNEI. The CDR3 loop reads CASSEAIGFEAFF. The CDR3 nucleotides read TGTGCCAGCAGTGAAGCAATCGGGTTTGAAGCTTTCTTT.

J is TRBJ2-5 and V is TRBV5-4; D uncertain. V shed 1 base and J shed 5 bases, with 3 bases lying between them. Germline values: CDR1 SGHNT, CDR2 YYREEE (reference sequence). The CDR3 loop spans 11 amino acids. CDR3 protein: CASSLSETQYF. CDR3 DNA sequence: TGTGCCAGCAGCTTGTCGGAGACCCAGTACTTC.

A single count supports this clone. For the CDR3, the DNA is TGTGCCAGCAGCTCCCCGGGGTCCGCCTACGAGCAGTACTTC. Protein product: CASSSPGSAYEQYF. The rearrangement joins TRBV7-9 to TRBJ2-7; perhaps TRBD2 as D (5 bases). From germline, CDR1 is SEHNR and CDR2 FQNEAQ (reference sequence). There are 14 residues in the CDR3. V was clipped by 4 bases and J by 2 bases, with 12 bases between them.